This is a list of T cell receptor beta chains from one sample in a study of cytomegalovirus exposure and HLA in healthy donors. Using immunoSEQ multiplex PCR, the repertoire was profiled, and TCRdb retains in-frame clones only, with some absent. The table records under 130,000 clones, around 80% of them present only once. Sequencing used PBMCs. The receptor set was obtained from a woman in her thirties or forties in good health and CMV-seronegative. The CDR3 runs from the conserved cysteine through the conserved F or W. Each record gives: D gene, J gene, V gene, clone size, CDR3 protein, CDR3 DNA. A D gene is named only where the DNA matches it firmly. Size is omitted from some rows. Given values are once, few, many or a class for expanded clones.

d_call: TRBD2; j_call: TRBJ2-7; v_call: TRBV5-1; clone_size: -; cdr3_aa: CASSGRASGRAPTYEQYF; cdr3_nt: TGCGCCAGCAGCGGCAGGGCTAGCGGGAGGGCCCCCACCTACGAGCAGTACTTC
d_call: -; j_call: TRBJ1-3; v_call: TRBV5-1; clone_size: -; cdr3_aa: CASSLGPGAISGNTIYF; cdr3_nt: TGCGCCAGCAGCTTGGGTCCAGGCGCCATCTCTGGAAACACCATATATTTT
d_call: TRBD1; j_call: TRBJ2-6; v_call: TRBV7-9; clone_size: few; cdr3_aa: CASSPEGGVLAGANVLTF; cdr3_nt: TGTGCCAGCAGCCCCGAAGGGGGCGTCCTGGCTGGGGCCAACGTCCTGACTTTC
d_call: -; j_call: TRBJ1-5; v_call: TRBV6-6; clone_size: few; cdr3_aa: CASSYYYSGQPQHF; cdr3_nt: TGTGCCAGCAGTTACTACTATTCCGGGCAGCCCCAGCATTTT
d_call: -; j_call: TRBJ1-3; v_call: TRBV10-3; clone_size: -; cdr3_aa: CATQGSGNTIYF; cdr3_nt: TGTGCCACACAGGGATCTGGAAACACCATATATTTT
d_call: -; j_call: TRBJ1-6; v_call: TRBV29-1; clone_size: -; cdr3_aa: CSVEMSSYNSPLHF; cdr3_nt: TGCAGCGTTGAAATGAGCTCCTATAATTCACCCCTCCACTTT
d_call: TRBD2; j_call: TRBJ2-1; v_call: TRBV7-2; clone_size: -; cdr3_aa: CASSFNPGLVYNEQFF; cdr3_nt: TGTGCCAGCAGCTTCAATCCGGGACTAGTATACAATGAGCAGTTCTTC
d_call: -; j_call: TRBJ1-1; v_call: TRBV9; clone_size: -; cdr3_aa: CASSAGGGNTEAFF; cdr3_nt: TGTGCCAGCAGCGCCGGGGGGGGGAACACTGAAGCTTTCTTT
d_call: -; j_call: TRBJ2-7; v_call: TRBV7-9; clone_size: -; cdr3_aa: CASSLGTEPYEQYF; cdr3_nt: TGTGCCAGCAGCTTAGGGACAGAGCCCTACGAGCAGTACTTC
d_call: TRBD1; j_call: TRBJ2-5; v_call: TRBV10-3; clone_size: -; cdr3_aa: CAIGFGDRGFQETQYF; cdr3_nt: TGTGCCATCGGGTTCGGGGACAGGGGATTCCAAGAGACCCAGTACTTC
d_call: TRBD2; j_call: TRBJ2-2; v_call: TRBV4-1; clone_size: -; cdr3_aa: CASSPHRLAGGPGTGELFF; cdr3_nt: TGCGCCAGCAGCCCTCACAGACTAGCGGGAGGGCCTGGCACCGGGGAGCTGTTTTTT
d_call: -; j_call: TRBJ2-7; v_call: TRBV5-6; clone_size: -; cdr3_aa: CASSLGGQPSSYEQYF; cdr3_nt: TGTGCCAGCAGCTTGGGTGGACAGCCGAGCTCCTACGAGCAGTACTTC
d_call: -; j_call: TRBJ2-1; v_call: TRBV5-6; clone_size: -; cdr3_aa: CASRGWGGAINEQFF; cdr3_nt: TGTGCCAGCAGGGGATGGGGGGGCGCGATAAATGAGCAGTTCTTC